A single sample is the source of the 12 T cell receptor beta chains below, sequenced in a study of T cells in Graves' hyperthyroidism and ophthalmopathy. Amplified TCR beta CDR3 regions came from RNA transcripts. During a first-round RT-PCR of the TCR CDR3, the HTBI primer set was used. MiXCR, run by TCRdb on the multiplex PCR reads, gives a single entry per CDR3 protein. The sample shows 550,000 to 600,000 distinct CDR3 sequences, around 14% of them seen only once. The sequencing sample was made of blood. These receptors originate from a young woman with Graves' ophthalmopathy.

This clonotype was detected only a few times. The V gene is TRBV3-1, the J gene TRBJ2-5; 11 bases fit TRBD2. V gave up 4 bases and J gave up 1 base; unmatched junction bases: 2. This CDR3 has 15 residues. Germline-derived CDR1 and CDR2 are LGHDT and YNNKEL (reference sequence). CDR3 sequence reads: CASSRGLAAQETQYF. CDR3 nucleotide sequence: TGTGCCAGCAGCCGGGGACTAGCGGCCCAAGAGACCCAGTACTTC.

This clonotype was observed many times. V is TRBV28 and J is TRBJ1-6; 7 positions match TRBD1. CDR3 length equals 13 residues. The ends lost 7 bases at V and 10 bases at J; junction bases unmatched: 7. Per the germline V gene, CDR1 is MDHEN and CDR2 is SYDVKM. The CDR3 DNA reads TGTGCCAGCATCTTGACAGGGAGATCACCCCTCCACTTT. Its protein is CASILTGRSPLHF.

This clonotype was seen many times. The chain uses TRBV9 and TRBJ1-2; possibly TRBD1 for D (5 bases). CDR1 and CDR2 (germline): SGDLS, YYNGEE. The V end was cut by 3 bases, the J end by 2 bases, with 17 bases between. The CDR3 spans 16 residues. The CDR3 region has the DNA TGTGCCAGCAGCGGTATTCGGGACGGAAGCAACTATGGCTACACCTTC. Its protein product is CASSGIRDGSNYGYTF.

This clonotype has a handful of counts. The chain has TRBV27 and TRBJ1-1; 8 bases are a match to TRBD1. From germline, CDR1 is MNHEY and CDR2 SMNVEV (reference sequence). The CDR3 contains 17 residues. Trimming took 2 bases from V and 4 from J; bases not matched to a gene: 12. In nucleotides, the CDR3 is TGTGCCAGCAGTTTAAAGTCCGGACAGGGCGTCCGCACTGAAGCTTTCTTT. Its protein product is CASSLKSGQGVRTEAFF.

This clonotype appeared a few times. CDR3 sequence reads: CASSIGISEQYF. CDR3 in DNA: TGTGCCAGTAGTATCGGGATCTCCGAGCAGTACTTC. The chain carries TRBV19 and TRBJ2-7; D is possibly TRBD2 (5 bases). Germline assignment: CDR1 LNHDA and CDR2 SQIVND (reference sequence). Trimming took off 3 bases at V and 6 bases at J, with 9 bases between the two ends. The CDR3 consists of 12 residues.

The chain links TRBV15 to TRBJ2-1; 10 bases agree with TRBD2. The trim removed 0 bases at V and 12 bases at J, leaving 5 bases unmatched. The CDR3 length is 14 residues. CDR1 and CDR2 (germline): LNHNV, YYDKDF (reference sequence). CDR3: CATSRDTSGAWQFF. In nucleotides, the CDR3 is TGTGCCACCAGCAGAGATACTAGCGGGGCTTGGCAGTTCTTC.

This clonotype came up many times. The CDR3 bases are TGTGCCAGCAGCCCCTCGGGGACTAGTAATCCTGAGCAGTTCTTC. It encodes CASSPSGTSNPEQFF. This rearrangement joins TRBV11-3 to TRBJ2-1; 8 positions agree with TRBD2. There are 15 residues in the CDR3. CDR1 is SGHNT, CDR2 YENEEA, per germline. Unmatched junction bases numbered 12, after V lost 5 bases and J lost 9 bases.

This clonotype was seen many times. The chain carries TRBV10-3 and TRBJ2-1, with 8 bases lining up with TRBD1. The CDR3 extends over 15 amino acids. Germline loops: CDR1 ENHRY, CDR2 SYGVKD. The junction had 4 bases not matched to a gene; V was cut back by 5 bases and J by 1 base. The CDR3 bases are TGTGCCATCAGTCCGACAGGGGCGTCCTACAATGAGCAGTTCTTC. This sequence encodes CAISPTGASYNEQFF.

This chain links TRBV20-1 with TRBJ2-7, with a possible D match to TRBD1 (6 bases). The germline gives CDR1 DFQATT, CDR2 SNEGSKA (reference sequence). The CDR3 spans 15 residues. With 0 bases removed from V and 6 bases from J, the gap between germline ends came to 18 bases. The CDR3 here is CSARDIGQGFGEQYF. The CDR3 DNA is TGCAGTGCTAGAGATATTGGGCAGGGGTTCGGCGAGCAGTACTTC.

This clonotype was recorded many times. The chain uses TRBV12-3 or TRBV12-4 and TRBJ1-1; 11 bases match TRBD1. There are 14 residues in the CDR3. V shed 6 bases, J shed 6 bases, and the junction held 6 bases outside the gene matches. CDR3: CASRPGQGGSEAFF. The CDR3, as DNA: TGTGCCAGCAGACCGGGACAGGGGGGTTCTGAAGCTTTCTTT.

There are many counts of this clonotype. Here the CDR3 DNA reads TGTGCCAGCAGTTACTCGAAGGACACCCTGAACACTGAAGCTTTCTTT. It encodes CASSYSKDTLNTEAFF. The V and J genes are TRBV6-6 and TRBJ1-1; D possibly corresponds to TRBD1 (5 bases). The CDR3 contains 16 residues. Germline V gene lookup returns CDR1 MNHNY and CDR2 SVGAGI (reference sequence). The V and J ends lost 0 bases and 0 bases respectively, with 11 bases between them.

This clonotype appeared many times. The rearrangement uses TRBV28 and TRBJ1-2, with 11 bases lining up with TRBD1. The germline gives CDR1 MDHEN, CDR2 SYDVKM. The junction had 7 bases not matched to a gene; V was cut back by 10 bases and J by 6 bases. The CDR3 extends over 13 amino acids. CDR3 sequence (DNA): TGTGCCAACCGCCGGACAGGGGGCGATGGCTACACCTTC. It specifies CANRRTGGDGYTF.